The 18 T cell receptor beta chains listed next were all sequenced from one sample in a study of shared clonotypes between healthy human individuals. Assay: immunoSEQ multiplex PCR; the TCRdb copy retains only in-frame clones and omits some. The repertoire holds about 2.1 million clones, 85% to 95% seen once, with under 2% in the top ten. CD45RO-negative cells were positively selected for CCR7, leaving out terminally differentiated effector memory CD45RA+ cells. Material: naive CD8+ T cells from PBMCs. These receptors all stem from a man aged 18 to 30 in good health. Some clones in this sample may be carry-over from other donors' samples.

V is TRBV4-1 and J is TRBJ2-7, with a weak D call TRBD2 (5 bases). The length of the CDR3 is 15 residues. The germline gives CDR1 MGHRA, CDR2 YSYEKL. Trimming took off 4 bases at V and 0 bases at J, with 13 bases between the two ends. The CDR3 loop reads CASSPRDPGSYEQYF. DNA of the CDR3: TGCGCCAGCAGCCCCCGGGATCCGGGCTCCTACGAGCAGTACTTC.

The chain is built from TRBV7-8 and TRBJ2-7; TRBD1 or TRBD2 may be the D gene (5 bases each). The CDR3 runs 16 residues. The V end was cut by 4 bases, the J end by 3 bases, with 19 bases between. Germline CDR1 is SGHVS and CDR2 is FQNEAQ. CDR3 region: CASSYLSGTVDYEQYF. The CDR3 nucleotides are TGTGCCAGCAGCTACCTCTCCGGGACGGTTGACTACGAGCAGTACTTC.

Concerning this clone: Just one base apart from a much larger clone, this may be a read error. Additional DNA sequences in this sample encode the identical CDR3. The chain employs TRBV9 and TRBJ2-7, with TRBD1 matching over 7 bases. The V gene end was trimmed by 0 bases and the J gene end by 2 bases; junction bases not matched to a gene: 2. This CDR3 is built from 14 residues. Germline V lookup: CDR1 SGDLS, CDR2 YYNGEE. The CDR3 is CASSVGQGAYEQYF. Written as DNA, the CDR3 is TGTGCCAGCAGCGTAGGACAGGGTGCCTACGAGCAGTACTTC.

The chain combines TRBV7-6 with TRBJ2-2; D not resolved. V lost 1 base to trimming and J lost 4 bases, with 10 bases between them. Per germline, CDR1 SGHVS and CDR2 FNYEAQ. There are 15 residues in the CDR3. The CDR3 DNA reads TGTGCCAGCAGCTTAGAGGTTTTTGGCACCGGGGAGCTGTTTTTT. The encoded protein is CASSLEVFGTGELFF.

The rearrangement links TRBV4-3 to TRBJ2-3, with 14 bases lining up with TRBD2. Germline trimming cut 4 bases from V and 6 bases from J; bases unmatched to any gene: 6. The CDR3 length is 16 residues. CDR1 and CDR2 (germline): LGHNA, YSLEER. The CDR3 reads CASSPRLAGGKDTQYF. Written as DNA, the CDR3 is TGCGCCAGCAGCCCCAGACTAGCGGGAGGGAAGGATACGCAGTATTTT.

The chain links TRBV7-2 to TRBJ2-7; the match to TRBD1 covers 10 bases. This CDR3 spans 15 amino acids. Germline CDR1 and CDR2: SGHTA and FQGNSA. V shed 4 bases, J shed 3 bases, and the junction held 6 bases outside the gene matches. The CDR3 nucleotides read TGTGCCAGCAGCTCCCGGGACAGGGGACTCTACGAGCAGTACTTC. This codes for CASSSRDRGLYEQYF. The variable domain in full, with the rest retrieved from reference TRBV7-2 and TRBJ2-7, is GAGVSQSPSNKVTEKGKDVELRCDPISGHTALYWYRQSLGQGLEFLIYFQGNSAPDKSGLPSDRFSAERTGGSVSTLTIQRTQQEDSAVYLCASSSRDRGLYEQYFGPGTRLTVT.

CDR3 coding DNA: TGCGCCAGCAGCTTACAGGGACAGGGGGTACGGTGTGGCAATCAGCCCCAGCATTTT. Encoded protein: CASSLQGQGVRCGNQPQHF. The gene calls are TRBV5-1 and TRBJ1-5; TRBD1 matches at 11 bases. The germline V gene encodes CDR1 SGHRS and CDR2 YFSETQ. The V and J ends lost 2 bases and 2 bases, in that order; junction bases with no gene match: 12. The CDR3 extends over 19 amino acids.

The rearrangement joins TRBV7-2 to TRBJ2-2; D is uncertain. The V and J ends lost 5 bases and 0 bases respectively, with 7 bases between them. The CDR3 is made up of 14 amino acids. Germline CDR1 reads SGHTA; CDR2 reads FQGNSA. CDR3 residues: CASSLDPNTGELFF. In DNA form, the CDR3 reads TGTGCCAGCAGCCTGGACCCGAACACCGGGGAGCTGTTTTTT.

This chain uses TRBV15 with TRBJ2-1; TRBD2 is a possible D gene (5 bases). The CDR3 is made up of 16 amino acids. The germline V gene encodes CDR1 LNHNV and CDR2 YYDKDF (reference sequence). Deletions cut 2 bases from V and 2 bases from J, with 13 bases between. The CDR3 reads CATSRTQRGAYNEQFF. The CDR3 nucleotides read TGTGCCACCAGCAGAACTCAACGGGGAGCCTACAATGAGCAGTTCTTC.

The V and J genes are TRBV18 and TRBJ2-1; 12 positions agree with TRBD2. In germline, CDR1 is KGHSH, CDR2 LQKENI. The junction had 9 bases not matched to a gene; V was cut back by 4 bases and J by 11 bases. The CDR3 is made up of 15 amino acids. The chain's CDR3 is CASSRLRTSGDQQFF. Written as DNA, the CDR3 is TGTGCCAGCTCACGATTAAGGACTAGCGGGGACCAGCAGTTCTTC. Using reference TRBV18 and TRBJ2-1 for the parts outside the CDR3, the full variable domain is NAGVMQNPRHLVRRRGQEARLRCSPMKGHSHVYWYRQLPEEGLKFMVYLQKENIIDESGMPKERFSAEFPKEGPSILRIQQVVRGDSAAYFCASSRLRTSGDQQFFGPGTRLTVL.

This rearrangement joins TRBV28 to TRBJ2-3; unclear D gene. Germline CDR1 reads MDHEN; CDR2 reads SYDVKM. CDR3 size: 14 residues. V shed 3 bases and J shed 2 bases, with 9 bases lying between them. CDR3 in amino acids: CASSFRPPTDTQYF. In DNA, the CDR3 is TGTGCCAGCAGTTTCCGTCCGCCCACAGATACGCAGTATTTT.

DNA for the CDR3: TGTGCCAGCAGTCCTTGGACAGTTGGCTACACCTTC. It codes for CASSPWTVGYTF. The genes are TRBV28 and TRBJ1-2; D is perhaps TRBD1 (6 bases). The germline V gene has CDR1 MDHEN and CDR2 SYDVKM. This CDR3 has 12 residues. V was shortened by 5 bases and J by 7 bases, with 11 bases between the two germline ends.

This chain's CDR3 is CASSVAGSFYSTDTQYF. DNA of the CDR3: TGTGCCAGCAGCGTAGCGGGCAGCTTCTATAGCACAGATACGCAGTATTTT. The rearrangement joins TRBV9 to TRBJ2-3; D not resolved. The V and J ends lost 0 bases and 0 bases respectively, with 14 bases between them. The CDR3 extends over 17 amino acids. The germline CDR1 and CDR2 sequences are SGDLS and YYNGEE.

This chain uses TRBV7-8 with TRBJ2-1, with no clear D. Trimming removed 1 base at V and 9 bases at J, with 7 bases between. The CDR3 consists of 12 residues. Germline assignment: CDR1 SGHVS and CDR2 FQNEAQ. CDR3 DNA: TGTGCCAGCAGCTTAGGAGCCGGTGAGCAGTTCTTC. Amino acid sequence: CASSLGAGEQFF.

The chain carries TRBV28 and TRBJ2-7; D is possibly TRBD1 (6 bases). The CDR3 spans 14 residues. The V end lost 6 bases, the J end lost 6 bases, and 18 bases lay between the germline ends. Per the germline V gene, CDR1 is MDHEN and CDR2 is SYDVKM. The CDR3: CASSWRQDGREQYF. The CDR3, as DNA: TGTGCCAGCAGCTGGAGACAGGACGGGCGCGAGCAGTACTTC. Full variable domain (outside the CDR3, taken from reference TRBV28 and TRBJ2-7): DVKVTQSSRYLVKRTGEKVFLECVQDMDHENMFWYRQDPGLGLRLIYFSYDVKMKEKGDIPEGYSVSREKKERFSLILESASTNQTSMYLCASSWRQDGREQYFGPGTRLTVT.

For this clone: This specimen includes other DNA sequences encoding the same CDR3. This chain connects TRBV28 to TRBJ2-5; the match to TRBD1 covers 9 bases. The CDR3 extends over 14 amino acids. The germline V gene encodes CDR1 MDHEN and CDR2 SYDVKM. The V segment lost 2 bases and the J segment 5 bases; nucleotides outside the gene matches: 3. The DNA of the CDR3 is TGTGCCAGCAGTTTAACAGGGGGCCAGGAGACCCAGTACTTC. Translation: CASSLTGGQETQYF.

The chain uses TRBV5-4 and TRBJ2-1; D unresolved. V lost 0 bases and J lost 3, with 7 bases in between. The germline CDR1 and CDR2 sequences are SGHNT and YYREEE (reference sequence). This CDR3 spans 14 amino acids. CDR3 coding DNA: TGTGCCAGCAGCTTGGATGACGTCTACAATGAGCAGTTCTTC. Protein sequence: CASSLDDVYNEQFF.

V is TRBV7-8 and J is TRBJ2-1; D possibly uses TRBD1 or TRBD2 (6 bases each). Trimming cost V 5 bases and J 1 base, with 24 bases left between them. Germline lookup yields CDR1 SGHVS and CDR2 FQNEAQ. This CDR3 has 19 residues. CDR3 region: CASSLGGLDHRGSYNEQFF. CDR3 DNA: TGTGCCAGCAGCCTAGGGGGGCTAGACCACAGAGGGTCCTACAATGAGCAGTTCTTC.